This is a list of T cell receptor beta chains from one sample in a study of blood T cell repertoires in COVID-19. Sequencing was performed with immunoSEQ multiplex PCR; in TCRdb, only in-frame clones are kept and a portion is missing. In the table there are roughly 100,000 clones, roughly 80% of which are singletons. The sequencing input was peripheral blood. The receptor set was obtained from a woman between 70 and 85 years old with acute or convalescent COVID-19. CDR3s include the opening cysteine and the closing phenylalanine or tryptophan. The order of the fields is D gene, V gene, clone size, J gene, CDR3 DNA, CDR3 protein. A D gene is named only where the DNA matches it firmly. The size field is filled for only some rows; it gives once, few, many or a size class.

d_gene: .; v_gene: TRBV3-1/TRBV3-2; abundance: .; j_gene: TRBJ2-5; CDR3nt: TGTGCCAGCAGCCCGTTCGGGTCGAGGGGGAGAGAGACCCAGTACTTC; CDR3aa: CASSPFGSRGRETQYF
d_gene: TRBD1; v_gene: TRBV19; abundance: .; j_gene: TRBJ1-5; CDR3nt: TGTGCCAGTAGTATTTTCGAACAGGGGTTTGGTTTTAGTCAGCCCCAGCATTTT; CDR3aa: CASSIFEQGFGFSQPQHF
d_gene: TRBD2; v_gene: TRBV10-3; abundance: .; j_gene: TRBJ2-1; CDR3nt: TGTGCCATTAACGAGGGACTAGCGGGTAGGGCAGGGGAGCAGTTCTTC; CDR3aa: CAINEGLAGRAGEQFF
d_gene: .; v_gene: TRBV7-9; abundance: .; j_gene: TRBJ2-6; CDR3nt: TGTGCCAGCAGCTTAGTTGGGGGCTGGCCTGGGGCCAACGTCCTGACTTTC; CDR3aa: CASSLVGGWPGANVLTF
d_gene: TRBD1; v_gene: TRBV24-1; abundance: .; j_gene: TRBJ1-5; CDR3nt: TGTGCCACTCCCGGACAGGGGGCGCGAGATATTGGCAATCAGCCCCAGCATTTT; CDR3aa: CATPGQGARDIGNQPQHF
d_gene: .; v_gene: TRBV6-1; abundance: few; j_gene: TRBJ1-2; CDR3nt: TGTGCCAGCAGTGAAGCCCTTGGGAGTGGCTACACCTTC; CDR3aa: CASSEALGSGYTF
d_gene: .; v_gene: TRBV11-2; abundance: .; j_gene: TRBJ1-2; CDR3nt: TGTGCCAGCAGCCGAAATCTGGGAGGAGAGTATGGCTACACCTTC; CDR3aa: CASSRNLGGEYGYTF
d_gene: TRBD2; v_gene: TRBV5-4; abundance: .; j_gene: TRBJ2-3; CDR3nt: TGTGCCAGCAGGTCGGGACTAGCGGGGGGCCCCGCGGGCACAGATACGCAGTATTTT; CDR3aa: CASRSGLAGGPAGTDTQYF
d_gene: TRBD1; v_gene: TRBV6-2/TRBV6-3; abundance: few; j_gene: TRBJ2-1; CDR3nt: TGTGCCAGCAGTTACGCCCAGACGGGACAGTTGTCCAATGAGCAGTTCTTC; CDR3aa: CASSYAQTGQLSNEQFF
d_gene: .; v_gene: TRBV12-3/TRBV12-4; abundance: many; j_gene: TRBJ1-3; CDR3nt: TGTGCCAGCAGACGGGACTCTGGAAACACCATATATTTT; CDR3aa: CASRRDSGNTIYF
d_gene: .; v_gene: TRBV9; abundance: many; j_gene: TRBJ1-1; CDR3nt: TGTGCCAGCAGCGTAGAGCTTGAAGTGAACACTGAAGCTTTCTTT; CDR3aa: CASSVELEVNTEAFF
d_gene: .; v_gene: TRBV30; abundance: .; j_gene: TRBJ1-6; CDR3nt: TGTGCCTGGACATCAAGCGGTTCACCCCTCCACTTT; CDR3aa: CAWTSSGSPLHF
d_gene: .; v_gene: TRBV5-1; abundance: .; j_gene: TRBJ2-7; CDR3nt: TGCGCCAGCAGCTTGGGGCAGGGGCGCACATACGAGCAGTACTTC; CDR3aa: CASSLGQGRTYEQYF
d_gene: TRBD1; v_gene: TRBV10-3; abundance: .; j_gene: TRBJ1-6; CDR3nt: TGTGCCATCAGCCTGGACAGGGCAAATAATTCACCCCTCCACTTT; CDR3aa: CAISLDRANNSPLHF
d_gene: .; v_gene: TRBV23-1; abundance: .; j_gene: TRBJ2-6; CDR3nt: TGCGCCAGCAGGTGGCCCCGAGACTCCGACTCTGGGGCCAACGTCCTGACTTTC; CDR3aa: CASRWPRDSDSGANVLTF
d_gene: TRBD2; v_gene: TRBV24-1; abundance: .; j_gene: TRBJ2-1; CDR3nt: TGTGCCACCAGTGCTGCTCCGGGACTAGCGGGGGGATCCCTCTACAATGAGCAGTTCTTC; CDR3aa: CATSAAPGLAGGSLYNEQFF
d_gene: TRBD1; v_gene: TRBV4-1; abundance: .; j_gene: TRBJ1-2; CDR3nt: TGCGCCAGCACTACGGGACAGGGGGCGAACAACTATGGCTACACCTTC; CDR3aa: CASTTGQGANNYGYTF
d_gene: .; v_gene: TRBV19; abundance: .; j_gene: TRBJ2-7; CDR3nt: TGTGCCAGTAGTATAGGTACAGGGCTCTCCTACGAGCAGTACTTC; CDR3aa: CASSIGTGLSYEQYF
d_gene: .; v_gene: TRBV7-8; abundance: once; j_gene: TRBJ1-4; CDR3nt: TGTGCCAGCAGGCTATTGGGTGATGTGAGGATAAATGAAAAACTGTTTTTT; CDR3aa: CASRLLGDVRINEKLFF
d_gene: .; v_gene: TRBV4-1; abundance: few; j_gene: TRBJ1-1; CDR3nt: TGCGCCAGCAGCCCCCACCTGGGGCGGGGGGGCATGAACACTGAAGCTTTCTTT; CDR3aa: CASSPHLGRGGMNTEAFF
d_gene: .; v_gene: TRBV7-9; abundance: few; j_gene: TRBJ1-5; CDR3nt: TGTGCCAGCAGCTTAGGGCAGAATCAGCCCCAGCATTTT; CDR3aa: CASSLGQNQPQHF
d_gene: TRBD2; v_gene: TRBV18; abundance: .; j_gene: TRBJ2-5; CDR3nt: TGTGCCAGCTCACCGTCGAGTAGCGGGGGGGGAGAGACCCAGTACTTC; CDR3aa: CASSPSSSGGGETQYF
d_gene: TRBD2; v_gene: TRBV3-1/TRBV3-2; abundance: .; j_gene: TRBJ2-3; CDR3nt: TGTGCCAGCAGCCAAGATATGAGGAGCGGGGAAACAACAGATACGCAGTATTTT; CDR3aa: CASSQDMRSGETTDTQYF
d_gene: .; v_gene: TRBV6-6; abundance: .; j_gene: TRBJ1-1; CDR3nt: TGTGCCAGCAGTTACGGTAACATGAACACTGAAGCTTTCTTT; CDR3aa: CASSYGNMNTEAFF
d_gene: .; v_gene: TRBV19; abundance: .; j_gene: TRBJ1-1; CDR3nt: TGTGCCATTAGGGGCGGGGGAGCGATCACTGAAGCTTTCTTT; CDR3aa: CAIRGGGAITEAFF
d_gene: .; v_gene: TRBV30; abundance: .; j_gene: TRBJ1-2; CDR3nt: TGTGCCTGGAGTGTAGAAGGGGCATACGGCTACACCTTC; CDR3aa: CAWSVEGAYGYTF
d_gene: .; v_gene: TRBV19; abundance: .; j_gene: TRBJ2-7; CDR3nt: TGTGCCAGTAGTATAGTTCCGGGGTACGAGCAGTACTTC; CDR3aa: CASSIVPGYEQYF
d_gene: .; v_gene: TRBV5-6; abundance: .; j_gene: TRBJ1-1; CDR3nt: TGTGCCAGCAGCTTTCCCCGACAGGCCAAGAACACTGAAGCTTTCTTT; CDR3aa: CASSFPRQAKNTEAFF
d_gene: .; v_gene: TRBV7-2; abundance: .; j_gene: TRBJ2-5; CDR3nt: TGTGCCAGCAGCTTATTACAGGGGGGGTTGGGGACCCAGTACTTC; CDR3aa: CASSLLQGGLGTQYF
d_gene: .; v_gene: TRBV28; abundance: .; j_gene: TRBJ1-6; CDR3nt: TGTGCCAGCAGTTTCGTTCAGGGGTCGGGTTCACCCCTCCACTTT; CDR3aa: CASSFVQGSGSPLHF
d_gene: .; v_gene: TRBV15; abundance: .; j_gene: TRBJ2-5; CDR3nt: TGTGCCACCAGCAGCCGACTAGTCCGCCAAGAGACCCAGTACTTC; CDR3aa: CATSSRLVRQETQYF
d_gene: TRBD1; v_gene: TRBV18; abundance: .; j_gene: TRBJ2-2; CDR3nt: TGTGCCAGCTCAGCGGACAGGCGGAACGGCGGGGAGCTGTTTTTT; CDR3aa: CASSADRRNGGELFF
d_gene: TRBD1; v_gene: TRBV3-1/TRBV3-2; abundance: .; j_gene: TRBJ2-3; CDR3nt: TGTGCCAGCAGCCAAGGAGGGGGCACGAGCACAGATACGCAGTATTTT; CDR3aa: CASSQGGGTSTDTQYF
d_gene: .; v_gene: TRBV6-5; abundance: .; j_gene: TRBJ2-2; CDR3nt: TGTGCCAGCAGAGACATAAACACCGGGGAGCTGTTTTTT; CDR3aa: CASRDINTGELFF
d_gene: TRBD1; v_gene: TRBV19; abundance: .; j_gene: TRBJ2-7; CDR3nt: TGTGCCAGTAGTATAGTAACTGGACGGGGCGGGACAGGGGTCTACGAGCAGTACTTC; CDR3aa: CASSIVTGRGGTGVYEQYF
d_gene: .; v_gene: TRBV7-9; abundance: .; j_gene: TRBJ1-4; CDR3nt: TGTGCCAGCAGCTCCCAGGGCGCAACTAATGAAAAACTGTTTTTT; CDR3aa: CASSSQGATNEKLFF
d_gene: TRBD1; v_gene: TRBV6-6; abundance: .; j_gene: TRBJ2-5; CDR3nt: TGTGCCAGCAGTTACCCGACAGGGGAAAGTGGGACCCAGTACTTC; CDR3aa: CASSYPTGESGTQYF